This T cell receptor (beta chain) was obtained from a study of T-cell reconstitution after alpha-beta-depleted transplantation in children. This clonotype has ten or more counts. Its antigen is still unknown. Unique molecular identifiers were incorporated when the TCRbeta library was constructed. TCRdb re-called the PCR reads with MiXCR, one entry per CDR3 protein. The data contain about 580,000 distinct CDR3 sequences, roughly 23% of them singletons. Germline assignment: CDR1 ENHRY and CDR2 SYGVKD. Deletions cut 5 bases from V and 0 bases from J, with 14 bases between. The CDR3 consists of 16 residues. Whole-study findings and limits: Expanded clones from the graft, numbering several hundred, reportedly supplied alpha-beta T cells about two months after transplant. Elevated TCRbeta diversity at day 60 was traced, in some patients, to surviving recipient T cells and thymic progenitors. At the one-year point after transplant, T-cell counts and TCRbeta diversity were found to come mostly from T cells that had been newly produced.

This sequence joins TRBV10-3 and TRBJ2-1; D tentatively fits TRBD1 or TRBD2 (5 bases each). The input for sequencing was PBMCs, mostly from graft donor cells, taken 360 days after TCRalphabeta/CD19-depleted stem cell transplant. The clonotype originates from a boy in the first two years of life who had a stem cell transplant for acute myeloid leukemia, so the T cells may come from the graft donor. The CDR3 nucleotides read TGTGCCATCAGTCTACCCGGGACGGTCTCCTACAATGAGCAGTTCTTC. This gives the protein CAISLPGTVSYNEQFF.